Listed below are T cell receptor beta chains from one sample, sequenced in a study of PD-1 blockade in classical Hodgkin lymphoma. Assay: immunoSEQ multiplex PCR; the TCRdb copy retains only in-frame clones and omits some. The sample includes more than 15,000 clones, 86% seen only once; the top ten take about an eighth. Source: peripheral blood mononuclear cells (PBMCs), taken before the second cycle of nivolumab. The receptor set was obtained from a human donor with classical Hodgkin lymphoma. CDR3s include the opening cysteine and the closing phenylalanine or tryptophan. A D gene is named only where the DNA matches it firmly. Clone size is shown for a subset of rows, as once, few, many or a class of expanded clone.

TRBV13	TRBJ1-3	.	.	TGTGCCAGCAGCTTGTTAGGAGGAGGCTCTGGAAACACCATATATTTT	CASSLLGGGSGNTIYF
TRBV18	TRBJ2-5	.	.	TGTGCCAGCTCACCCCGGGAACAGCAAGAGACCCAGTACTTC	CASSPREQQETQYF
TRBV5-1	TRBJ1-2	.	TRBD1	TGCGCCAGCCACCCGGGACAGGGGGGCTACACCTTC	CASHPGQGGYTF
TRBV7-8	TRBJ1-6	.	.	TGTGCCAGCAGCTTAGCGACAGGTGACTCACCCCTCCACTTT	CASSLATGDSPLHF
TRBV5-4	TRBJ2-7	.	TRBD1	TGTGCCAGCAGCTTGGACAGGGGCGGCTACGAGCAGTACTTC	CASSLDRGGYEQYF
TRBV6-6	TRBJ2-6	.	.	TGTGCCAGCAGTTCCGCCGTCTCTGGGGCCAACGTCCTGACTTTC	CASSSAVSGANVLTF
TRBV7-9	TRBJ2-2	.	.	TGTGCCAGCGGGAACCCCGGGGAGCTGTTTTTT	CASGNPGELFF
TRBV7-9	TRBJ2-5	.	.	TGTGCCAGCAGCTTTGGTAGGACAGCGCAAGAGACCCAGTACTTC	CASSFGRTAQETQYF
TRBV4-1	TRBJ1-2	.	.	TGCGCCAGCAGCCACCCCGGTCGGGCGGGCTATGGCTACACCTTC	CASSHPGRAGYGYTF
TRBV7-9	TRBJ2-2	.	.	TGTGCCAGCTCGCGCGGGGAGAACACCGGGGAGCTGTTTTTT	CASSRGENTGELFF
TRBV29-1	TRBJ1-2	.	.	TGCAGCGTTGTGGGTCAGGACTATGGCTACACCTTC	CSVVGQDYGYTF
TRBV7-3	TRBJ2-2	.	.	TGTGCCAGCAGCTTCGGAAACACCGGGGAGCTGTTTTTT	CASSFGNTGELFF
TRBV5-1	TRBJ1-2	.	TRBD1	TGCGCCAGCAGCCTAACACCCGGGACAGACTATGGCTACACCTTC	CASSLTPGTDYGYTF
TRBV2	TRBJ2-7	.	TRBD2	TGTGCCAGCAGCCCCGGACTAGCGGGAGACTACGAGCAGTACTTC	CASSPGLAGDYEQYF
TRBV5-1	TRBJ2-7	.	TRBD2	TGCGCCAGCAGCTTGGCGTCGCGGGGGGGCTCCTACGAGCAGTACTTC	CASSLASRGGSYEQYF
TRBV7-9	TRBJ1-4	.	.	TGTGCCAGCAGCTTAGCGGGGACCACGTTAGGTGAAAAACTGTTTTTT	CASSLAGTTLGEKLFF
TRBV11-2	TRBJ2-1	.	TRBD2	TGTGCCAGCAGCTTGCTAGCGGGGGGCAATGAGCAGTTCTTC	CASSLLAGGNEQFF
TRBV4-3	TRBJ1-5	.	.	TGCGCCAGCAGCCAAGATTTCAATCAGCCCCAGCATTTT	CASSQDFNQPQHF
TRBV9	TRBJ1-1	once	.	TGTGCCAGCAGCAGAACTGGGGGCGTTACTGAAGCTTTCTTT	CASSRTGGVTEAFF
TRBV6-6	TRBJ2-4	.	.	TGTGCCAGCAGTCCAGGGGGGACAAGGGCCAAAAACATTCAGTACTTC	CASSPGGTRAKNIQYF
TRBV7-6	TRBJ2-1	.	TRBD2	TGTGCCAGCAGCTTCGCAAGCCAGGCTAGCGGGGGCCAGGTCTTC	CASSFASQASGGQVF
TRBV7-9	TRBJ2-1	.	.	TGTGCCAGCAGCTTAGTAGGGGGGCTTAATGAGCAGTTCTTC	CASSLVGGLNEQFF
TRBV27	TRBJ2-5	.	.	TGTGCCAGCAGTCCCTATGATGTTCAAGAGACCCAGTACTTC	CASSPYDVQETQYF
TRBV18	TRBJ1-1	.	.	TGTGCCAGCTCACCGGACGGTCCTGAAGCTTTCTTT	CASSPDGPEAFF
TRBV9	TRBJ2-2	.	TRBD1	TGTGCCAGCAGCGTCGTGGCACGGGACAGCGCGAACACCGGGGAGCTGTTTTTT	CASSVVARDSANTGELFF
TRBV5-1	TRBJ2-1	.	TRBD2	TGCGCCAGCAGCCTTAGCGGGCTCTCCTACAATGAGCAGTTCTTC	CASSLSGLSYNEQFF
TRBV6-6	TRBJ2-1	.	TRBD1	TGTGCCAGCACCATCGGACAGGCAATATACAATGAGCAGTTCTTC	CASTIGQAIYNEQFF
TRBV23-1	TRBJ2-7	.	.	TGCGCTCTACTCAGGGAGGATGAGGGGGCCGCCCCCTACGAGCAGTACTTC	CALLREDEGAAPYEQYF
TRBV6-4	TRBJ2-6	.	TRBD1	TGTGCCAGCAGTGACACTACAGGGGTTGGGGCCAACGTCCTGACTTTC	CASSDTTGVGANVLTF
TRBV18	TRBJ2-2	.	.	TGTGCCAGCTCACCGACTACCGGGGAGCTGTTTTTT	CASSPTTGELFF
TRBV9	TRBJ2-7	.	TRBD1	TGTGCCAGCAGCGCCGGGACAGGGGGCTACGAGCAGTACTTC	CASSAGTGGYEQYF
TRBV5-1	TRBJ2-2	.	.	TGCGCCAGCAGCTTGGAATTGGGGGGCGCCGGGGAGCTGTTTTTT	CASSLELGGAGELFF
TRBV5-1	TRBJ2-5	once	TRBD2	TGCGCCAGCGGGACTAGCGGGGGGGCCGAGGAGACCCAGTACTTC	CASGTSGGAEETQYF
TRBV5-1	TRBJ1-1	.	TRBD1	TGCGCCAGCAGCTTGCAGCCGGGACAGGGATCGCTAGCTTTCTTT	CASSLQPGQGSLAFF
TRBV5-1	TRBJ2-5	.	.	TGCGCCAGCAGTTTTGGCCTCACGGGTCAAGAGACCCAGTACTTC	CASSFGLTGQETQYF
TRBV19	TRBJ2-3	.	TRBD1	TGTGCCAGTAAGGGTGGGACAGGGGCTAGCACAGATACGCAGTATTTT	CASKGGTGASTDTQYF
TRBV4-2	TRBJ1-3	once	.	TGTGCCAGCAGCCAATCTACCATTACAGGGAGTGGAAACACCATATATTTT	CASSQSTITGSGNTIYF
TRBV12-1	TRBJ2-1	.	.	TGTGCCAGCAGCGCCGCCTTGGGCCGGCGGAGGTTCTTC	CASSAALGRRRFF
TRBV5-1	TRBJ2-2	.	.	TGCGCCAGCAGCTCCGGGACGACGACCGGGGAGCTGTTTTTT	CASSSGTTTGELFF
TRBV6-6	TRBJ1-5	.	.	TGTGCCAGTACCCCCAGTCCAGGACCTGACAACCAGCCCCAGCATTTT	CASTPSPGPDNQPQHF
TRBV5-1	TRBJ1-1	.	.	TGCGCCAGCAGCTTGGCACGGCCGAACACTGAAGCTTTCTTT	CASSLARPNTEAFF
TRBV27	TRBJ2-7	.	.	TGTGCCAGCAGCCCTCAGGGGCCCCCCTACGAGCAGTACTTC	CASSPQGPPYEQYF
TRBV6-5	TRBJ1-2	.	.	TGTGCCAGCAGTTACTCAACGGGGGGTAAAGGCTACACCTTC	CASSYSTGGKGYTF
TRBV2	TRBJ1-2	.	.	TGTGCCAGCAAGCAGGGGCCGAGCTATGGCTACACCTTC	CASKQGPSYGYTF
TRBV6-5	TRBJ2-1	.	.	TGTGCCAGCAACAAAGACAGGTCCTCCTACAATGAGCAGTTCTTC	CASNKDRSSYNEQFF
TRBV7-4	TRBJ1-1	.	TRBD1	TGTGCCAGCAGCACCCAGGGGAGGGGGCCCTTCAACACTGAAGCTTTCTTT	CASSTQGRGPFNTEAFF
TRBV7-9	TRBJ1-1	few	.	TGTGCCAGCAGCCATTACAGGGATTCCACTGAAGCTTTCTTT	CASSHYRDSTEAFF
TRBV7-8	TRBJ2-7	.	TRBD1	TGTGCCAGCAGCTTAGCGGGACAGGGCTTTTTCTACGAGCAGTACTTC	CASSLAGQGFFYEQYF
TRBV5-1	TRBJ1-2	once	TRBD1	TGCGCCAGCAGCCCTGGGACAGCATATGGCTACACCTTC	CASSPGTAYGYTF
TRBV5-1	TRBJ2-1	.	TRBD2	TGCGCCAGCAGCTCGACCTTACTAGCGGAAGATTACAATGAGCAGTTCTTC	CASSSTLLAEDYNEQFF
TRBV6-5	TRBJ2-2	once	.	TGTGCCAGCATCAAGGGGGTAGGGATCGGGGAGCTGTTTTTT	CASIKGVGIGELFF
TRBV5-5	TRBJ2-7	.	.	TGTGCCAGCAGCTCAATGTACGAGCAGTACTTC	CASSSMYEQYF